This TCR beta chain stems from a study of T cells in Graves' hyperthyroidism and ophthalmopathy (dated by TCRdb to between 2018 and 2021). Regarding the complete study: Peripheral blood was sampled at the time of initial diagnosis, prior to any treatment. The roughly 100 discovery patients were randomly divided into training and test sets at a 7:3 ratio. A discovery cohort of about a hundred patients, about 40 with Graves' ophthalmopathy and roughly 59 with stable Graves' hyperthyroidism, was used to find distinguishing TCR V-J signatures. Thyroid tissue and blood T-cell repertoires from about six Graves' hyperthyroidism patients were also compared in the study. Following sampling, methimazole starting at 30 mg daily was given to hyperthyroidism patients, and high-dose intravenous methylprednisolone was given to ophthalmopathy patients. An independent validation cohort of some 18 hyperthyroidism patients and 17 patients who later progressed to ophthalmopathy tested prospective prediction of ophthalmopathy. The paper describes TCR Vbeta CDR3 sequencing of fewer than 150 peripheral blood samples, made up of approximately 40 ophthalmopathy patients, around 73 hyperthyroidism patients and roughly 17 progressor patients. Overall study outcomes, separate from this receptor: Sample size was not statistically predetermined, and blinding of investigators to group allocation was not performed. During validation, the model predicted progression to ophthalmopathy a median of approximately 6.5 months ahead of onset, with roughly 65% sensitivity and roughly 72% specificity. Most expanded thyroid clonotypes (frequency above 0.001) were also found in blood, which suggests that blood repertoires may mirror thyroid immune responses. A model built on a 13 V-J signature distinguished ophthalmopathy from stable hyperthyroidism, reaching about 88% sensitivity and about 81% specificity in cross-validation and 80%/75% in testing.

Stable Graves' hyperthyroidism was defined as the absence of progression to ophthalmopathy over 18 months of follow-up. Hyperthyroidism patients were aged 18 to 65 years and newly diagnosed, with disease duration of less than 2 months. Any patient with an uncontrolled infection, another autoimmune disease, pregnancy or lactation was excluded. Diagnoses were established on the basis of clinical symptoms, serum thyroxine and TRAb, thyroid ultrasound, and orbital computed tomography. Ficoll-Paque density gradient centrifugation was used to isolate PBMCs from approximately 10 ml of fresh peripheral blood. Total RNA was extracted with Trizol reagent, and quality was checked on an Agilent 2100 Bioanalyzer. TCR beta CDR3 regions were amplified from RNA transcripts. For the first round of RT-PCR on the TCR CDR3, the HTBI primer set was used together with the Qiagen OneStep RT-PCR kit. A second multiplex PCR round built the libraries, followed by size selection and purification. Paired-end sequencing of the libraries was performed with 100 bp reads on an Illumina HiSeq2000. In the paper's pipeline: Raw data were processed with SOAPnuke, discarding reads with adapters, uncalled bases, mean Phred below 15, or no exact constant-primer or identifier match. COPE v1.2.5 was used to merge the high-quality paired reads, and each unique nucleotide sequence was defined as a clonotype. Clonotypes were aligned to IMGT TRBV, TRBD and TRBJ reference segments using MiTCR v1.1. Analysis was restricted to V-J combinations with a frequency above 0.0001, which covered 98% to 99.2% of repertoires. The TCS score was defined as the ratio of F50 (clonal expansion) to E x V (chaos), calculated using BLOSUM62-based TCRdist between CDR3 peptides within each V-J. Welch's t-statistics and random forest reduced around 520 V-J features to 13, which were used in a naive Bayes classifier (R e1071). TCRdb trimmed public reads at Q25 via fastp, called clones via MiXCR and kept in-frame beta chains. Rows matching on CDR3 protein sequence are summarized as one entry with the most common DNA and genes. TCRdb assigned the V and J calls; the authors' analysis was not used. The sample contains over 150,000 distinct CDR3 sequences, roughly a sixth of them found a single time. Around 48% of the sample is taken by the ten largest.

Including the terminal cysteine and phenylalanine, the CDR3 comprises 11 residues. Only the CDR3 part of the read is kept: 33 bases, read in frame from the first base. V is clipped by 5 bases and J by 2 bases, and the sequence between their germline boundaries is 4 bases long. This clonotype was seen at least ten times. Its recognized antigen is unknown. There are no base qualities to consult, and no much larger clone falls within one base. Recombination joined TRBV12-3 or TRBV12-4 with TRBJ2-7; the D gene assignment is ambiguous. The specimen was blood. This clonotype was obtained from a woman between 45 and 65 years old with Graves' hyperthyroidism. CDR3 protein: CASSTAYEQYF. The bases read TGTGCCAGCAGTACAGCCTACGAGCAGTACTTC.